This T cell receptor (beta chain) was profiled in a study of T cell repertoires in cytomegalovirus infection. This CDR3 has 17 residues. Germline CDR1 SGHAT, CDR2 FQNNGV. V lost 5 bases and J 3 bases, leaving 20 bases between the germline ends. The table lists this clonotype with a few counts. In TCRdb, the reads were re-called with MiXCR into one record per CDR3 protein. The repertoire has about 360,000 distinct CDR3 sequences, 15% to 20% of them found once; the top ten carry around 8.6%. This chain uses TRBV11-2 with TRBJ2-4; D call uncertain. The sequence came from a human donor in good health (CMV status not recorded). Some clones in this sample may be carry-over from other donors' samples. Sequenced sample: PBMCs. CDR3 sequence reads: CASSPKDVSWGKNIQYF. The CDR3 DNA is TGTGCCAGCAGCCCAAAGGACGTGTCATGGGGCAAAAACATTCAGTACTTC. The full variable domain, completed using reference TRBV11-2 and TRBJ2-4, is EAGVAQSPRYKIIEKRQSVAFWCNPISGHATLYWYQQILGQGPKLLIQFQNNGVVDDSQLPKDRFSAERLKGVDSTLKIQPAKLEDSAVYLCASSPKDVSWGKNIQYFGAGTRLSVL.